This T cell receptor (beta chain) came from a study of blood T cell repertoires in COVID-19. Across the whole study: The samples span acute and convalescent COVID-19 from the United States, Italy and Spain.

Germline assignment: CDR1 MDHEN and CDR2 SYDVKM. Trimming removed 4 bases from V and 3 bases from J; junction bases left unmatched: 10. The CDR3 is 16 amino acids. Per the study methods: Amplification with reference gene primers provided the estimates of nucleated cell counts. Sequenced by immunoSEQ multiplex PCR; TCRdb stores in-frame clones only, minus some. The D gene and trimming were derived from the DNA, and the V and J assignments and clone size from that table. The sample lists 350,000 or so clones, approximately 89% seen once, with under 5% in the top ten. The origin of this receptor is an older woman with COVID-19, enrolled during active disease. The chain carries TRBV28 and TRBJ2-5; 8 bases align to TRBD1. Sequencing was done on a sample of peripheral blood. The CDR3 loop reads CASSSSRTGQEETQYF. CDR3 nucleotide sequence: TGTGCCAGCAGTTCGTCTCGGACAGGGCAAGAAGAGACCCAGTACTTC.